This passage covers 5 T cell receptor beta chains from one sample sequenced in a study of cytomegalovirus exposure and HLA in healthy donors. A multiplex PCR was run with 60 Vbeta primers and 13 Jbeta primers. Generated by immunoSEQ multiplex PCR, the TCRdb table keeps only in-frame clones and is missing some. Of roughly 120,000 clones listed, over 60% are singletons. Sequencing was performed on PBMCs. The receptors stem from a woman aged 60-70 years in good health and CMV-seropositive.

With respect to this clone: The germline gene is not matched at one end of the junction; a read error may be the cause. The gene calls are TRBV7-9 and TRBJ2-1; a weak D match, TRBD2 (6 bases). The CDR3 sequence is 11 residues long. Germline values: CDR1 SEHNR, CDR2 FQNEAQ (reference sequence). The CDR3 DNA follows: TGTTCCAGCAGCTTTGGACTAGAGCAGTTCTTC. Translated: CSSSFGLEQFF.

The chain has TRBV18 and TRBJ1-4, with 8 bases identical to TRBD1. The length of the CDR3 is 14 residues. Trimming cost V 3 bases and J 8 bases; bases outside gene matches: 5. CDR1 is KGHSH, CDR2 LQKENI, per germline. This CDR3 is CASSPGQGAEKLFF. The CDR3 DNA sequence: TGTGCCAGCTCACCCGGCCAGGGGGCGGAAAAACTGTTTTTT.

This clone was counted a single time. The V gene is TRBV5-1, the J gene TRBJ1-3; 12 nucleotides agree with TRBD1. Germline CDR1 reads SGHRS; CDR2 reads YFSETQ. This CDR3 region has 17 residues. V was pared by 4 bases and J by 4 bases, with 9 bases of the junction left unmatched. The CDR3 sequence: CASSPGTGGAWGNTIYF. CDR3 nucleotides: TGCGCCAGCAGCCCCGGGACAGGGGGCGCTTGGGGAAACACCATATATTTT.

The chain recombines TRBV9 with TRBJ1-1; 8 bases map to TRBD1. With V trimmed by 0 bases and J by 1 base, 2 bases remained unmatched. This CDR3 is 15 amino acids long. In germline, CDR1 is SGDLS, CDR2 YYNGEE. CDR3 DNA sequence: TGTGCCAGCAGCGTAGAAGGGACAGGGAACACTGAAGCTTTCTTT. Translated: CASSVEGTGNTEAFF.

This chain links TRBV13 with TRBJ2-7; 10 bases map to TRBD2. The V and J ends lost 4 bases and 0 bases, in that order; junction bases with no gene match: 6. This CDR3 has 16 amino acids. Germline CDR1 PRHDT, CDR2 FYEKMQ (reference sequence). CDR3 DNA: TGTGCCAGCAGCTCAGCCGGGACTAGCGACTCCTACGAGCAGTACTTC. Encoded protein: CASSSAGTSDSYEQYF.